A single sample gave rise to the 22 T cell receptor beta chains below, sequenced in a study of blood T cell repertoires in COVID-19. Profiled with immunoSEQ multiplex PCR; TCRdb holds only in-frame clones, not every one. Of a few hundred thousand clones in the sample, roughly 90% were seen once. Sequencing used peripheral blood. All receptors come from a man aged 55 to 70 with acute or convalescent COVID-19.

The rearrangement links TRBV7-2 to TRBJ1-2, with TRBD1 identical over 9 bases. From germline, CDR1 is SGHTA and CDR2 FQGNSA. The CDR3 contains 19 residues. J was trimmed by 4 bases and V by 5 bases; bases with no gene match: 20. The chain's CDR3 is CASSLTGPGQGGLSYGYTF. Written as DNA, the CDR3 is TGTGCCAGCAGCCTGACTGGCCCGGGACAGGGAGGGTTAAGCTATGGCTACACCTTC.

The gene calls are TRBV11-3 and TRBJ2-3; no reliable D call. The CDR3 runs 14 residues. Per the germline V gene, CDR1 is SGHNT and CDR2 is YENEEA. The germline V and J ends were trimmed by 1 base and 0 bases, with 5 bases remaining between them. The CDR3 spells CASSLGGSTDTQYF. The DNA of the CDR3 is TGTGCCAGCAGCTTAGGCGGCAGCACAGATACGCAGTATTTT.

The chain recombines TRBV29-1 with TRBJ1-6, with 8 bases that match TRBD1. Germline V lookup: CDR1 SQVTM, CDR2 ANQGSEA. J gave up 10 bases and V 4 bases, and 6 bases lay outside the gene matches. The CDR3 covers 13 residues. The CDR3 loop is CSVGQGTGSPLHF. CDR3 in DNA: TGCAGCGTTGGACAGGGGACGGGCTCACCCCTCCACTTT.

The J gene is TRBJ1-2, the V gene TRBV19; D possibly corresponds to TRBD1 (5 bases). Between the trimmed V and J ends, which lost 4 bases and 0 bases, there was a span of 9 bases. Germline lookup yields CDR1 LNHDA and CDR2 SQIVND (reference sequence). The CDR3 is 14 residues long. The CDR3 loop is CASSTREANYGYTF. CDR3 nucleotide sequence: TGTGCCAGTAGTACCAGGGAAGCTAACTATGGCTACACCTTC.

This chain joins TRBV11-2 and TRBJ1-5; weak D call: TRBD1 (5 bases). This CDR3 contains 14 residues. V was clipped by 4 bases and J by 3 bases, with 10 bases between them. Germline CDR1 SGHAT, CDR2 FQNNGV. The DNA for the CDR3 is TGTGCCAGCAGCTCACAGGCGTTCAATCAGCCCCAGCATTTT. Amino acids: CASSSQAFNQPQHF.

The chain is built from TRBV6-2 or TRBV6-3 and TRBJ2-5; D gene unclear. Germline CDR1 reads MNHEY; CDR2 reads SVGEGT. The V gene lost 0 bases and the J gene lost 5 bases, with 7 bases spanning the gap. The CDR3 length is 13 residues. The CDR3 nucleotides read TGTGCCAGCAGTTACTCAGTCAGGGAGACCCAGTACTTC. Translation: CASSYSVRETQYF.

The chain couples TRBV25-1 to TRBJ1-5, with D perhaps TRBD1 (6 bases). Germline-derived CDR1 and CDR2 are MGHDK and SYGVNS. The CDR3 is made up of 14 amino acids. V gave up 6 bases and J gave up 3 bases, with 12 bases separating them. The CDR3: CASRETGLNQPQHF. In DNA, the CDR3 is TGTGCCAGCAGAGAGACAGGACTCAATCAGCCCCAGCATTTT.

This clone was picked up a small number of times. This chain uses TRBV27 with TRBJ1-2; D is undetermined. The CDR3 is 13 amino acids. Germline V gene sequence: CDR1 MNHEY, CDR2 SMNVEV (reference sequence). V was clipped by 6 bases and J by 4 bases, with 12 bases between them. The CDR3 is CASSLGRAYGYTF. CDR3 DNA: TGTGCCAGCAGCTTAGGGAGGGCCTATGGCTACACCTTC.

The V call is TRBV28, the J call TRBJ1-4; possible D gene TRBD1, 6 bases. Germline V gene sequence: CDR1 MDHEN, CDR2 SYDVKM. V shed 5 bases and J shed 0 bases, with 13 bases lying between them. The CDR3 length is 16 residues. CDR3 region: CASSLGTPATNEKLFF. In nucleotides, the CDR3 is TGTGCCAGCAGTCTGGGGACACCTGCAACTAATGAAAAACTGTTTTTT.

This chain uses TRBV27 with TRBJ2-7; maybe TRBD1 (6 bases). The CDR3 is 13 amino acids. V was cut by 5 bases and J by 6 bases, with 14 bases left in between. Germline CDR1 MNHEY, CDR2 SMNVEV (reference sequence). The CDR3 nucleotides are TGTGCCAGCAGTACCTTCACAGGGAGCGAGCAGTACTTC. Translation gives CASSTFTGSEQYF.

This chain uses TRBV19 with TRBJ1-1; D might be TRBD1 (6 bases). This CDR3 has 16 amino acids. CDR1 LNHDA and CDR2 SQIVND come from the germline V gene (reference sequence). Trimming cost V 2 bases and J 3 bases, with 16 bases left between them. This CDR3 reads CASSIHQGKGHTEAFF. The CDR3 DNA reads as TGTGCCAGTAGTATACACCAGGGGAAGGGACACACTGAAGCTTTCTTT.

The gene calls are TRBV5-1 and TRBJ2-7; 8 nucleotides match TRBD1. Germline CDR1 SGHRS, CDR2 YFSETQ. The CDR3 sequence is 15 residues long. Trimming took 4 bases from V and 4 from J; bases not matched to a gene: 10. The CDR3 sequence: CASSPRAGGVYEQYF. For the CDR3, the DNA is TGCGCCAGCAGCCCACGGGCAGGGGGCGTATACGAGCAGTACTTC.

This clone is a singleton in its sample. The rearrangement links TRBV18 to TRBJ1-3; D not certain. Trimming stripped 4 bases from V and 0 bases from J, with 10 bases between. Germline V CDR1 and CDR2: KGHSH, LQKENI. The CDR3 covers 15 residues. The CDR3 sequence: CASSLDISSGNTIYF. In DNA form, the CDR3 reads TGTGCCAGCTCACTAGACATTAGCTCTGGAAACACCATATATTTT.

The rearrangement uses TRBV5-6 and TRBJ2-1; tentative D call: TRBD1 (6 bases). The germline V gene encodes CDR1 SGHDT and CDR2 YYEEEE. This CDR3 has 12 amino acids. The ends were cut back, 2 bases at V and 7 bases at J, with 7 bases in the middle. The CDR3 loop reads CASSLQGNEQFF. DNA of the CDR3: TGTGCCAGCAGCTTACAGGGTAATGAGCAGTTCTTC.

V gene TRBV29-1 combines with J gene TRBJ2-7, with 8 bases identical to TRBD1. This CDR3 contains 13 residues. V trimming: 7 bases; J trimming: 7 bases; junction bases outside the gene matches: 12. Germline assignment: CDR1 SQVTM and CDR2 ANQGSEA. The CDR3: CSALGTGPGEQYF. In DNA, the CDR3 is TGCAGCGCTCTAGGGACAGGTCCGGGGGAGCAGTACTTC.

The CDR3 DNA reads TGCGCCAGCAGTGATAGGACAGACCTCTCCTACGAGCAGTACTTC. This encodes CASSDRTDLSYEQYF. The chain employs TRBV10-1 and TRBJ2-7, with D possibly TRBD1 on 6 matching bases. Germline assignment: CDR1 WNHNN and CDR2 SYGVQD (reference sequence). The length of the CDR3 is 15 residues. Trimming shortened V by 3 bases and J by 0 bases, and 12 bases separated the two germline ends.

The J gene is TRBJ1-5, the V gene TRBV7-8, with D perhaps matching TRBD1 (5 bases). CDR3 length: 16 amino acids. Trimming took 3 bases from V and 4 from J, leaving 16 bases between them. Germline CDR1 is SGHVS and CDR2 is FQNEAQ. CDR3 residues: CASSFGGDWSNQPQHF. The CDR3 coding sequence is TGTGCCAGCAGCTTCGGCGGGGACTGGAGTAATCAGCCCCAGCATTTT.

This clone showed up just a few times. The J gene is TRBJ2-3, the V gene TRBV29-1; D not certain. V shed 6 bases and J shed 1 base, with 2 bases lying between them. The CDR3 has 10 residues. Germline-derived CDR1 and CDR2 are SQVTM and ANQGSEA. In DNA, the CDR3 is TGCAGCGTCGGCACAGATACGCAGTATTTT. This codes for CSVGTDTQYF.

The rearrangement joins TRBV18 to TRBJ2-7; maybe TRBD2 (6 bases). Per germline, CDR1 KGHSH and CDR2 LQKENI. The CDR3 runs to 15 residues. The germline V and J ends were trimmed by 2 bases and 1 base, with 12 bases remaining between them. CDR3 sequence: CASSPGGSPSYEQYF. CDR3 coding DNA: TGTGCCAGCTCACCAGGGGGGAGCCCTTCCTACGAGCAGTACTTC.

V is TRBV5-4 and J is TRBJ1-2; D is perhaps TRBD1 (5 bases). V gave up 0 bases and J gave up 3 bases, with 12 bases separating them. The CDR3 sequence is 15 residues long. CDR1 and CDR2 (germline): SGHNT, YYREEE (reference sequence). This CDR3 reads CASSLEGLVDYGYTF. CDR3 DNA sequence: TGTGCCAGCAGCTTGGAGGGGCTAGTAGACTATGGCTACACCTTC.

This clone was seen a single time. This chain connects TRBV30 to TRBJ1-2, with D possibly TRBD1 on 5 matching bases. The germline CDR1 and CDR2 sequences are GTSNPN and SVGIG (reference sequence). Trimming pared 5 bases from V and 4 bases from J, leaving 14 bases between. This CDR3 region has 13 residues. The CDR3 spells CAWGQISIYGYTF. CDR3 coding DNA: TGTGCCTGGGGACAAATTAGTATCTATGGCTACACCTTC.

The chain employs TRBV4-3 and TRBJ2-2; 10 bases match TRBD2. The CDR3 is 17 amino acids. From germline, CDR1 is LGHNA and CDR2 YSLEER. The trim removed 4 bases at V and 6 bases at J, leaving 11 bases unmatched. CDR3: CASSPMKAGGPAGELFF. CDR3 coding DNA: TGCGCCAGCAGCCCCATGAAAGCGGGAGGGCCGGCCGGGGAGCTGTTTTTT.